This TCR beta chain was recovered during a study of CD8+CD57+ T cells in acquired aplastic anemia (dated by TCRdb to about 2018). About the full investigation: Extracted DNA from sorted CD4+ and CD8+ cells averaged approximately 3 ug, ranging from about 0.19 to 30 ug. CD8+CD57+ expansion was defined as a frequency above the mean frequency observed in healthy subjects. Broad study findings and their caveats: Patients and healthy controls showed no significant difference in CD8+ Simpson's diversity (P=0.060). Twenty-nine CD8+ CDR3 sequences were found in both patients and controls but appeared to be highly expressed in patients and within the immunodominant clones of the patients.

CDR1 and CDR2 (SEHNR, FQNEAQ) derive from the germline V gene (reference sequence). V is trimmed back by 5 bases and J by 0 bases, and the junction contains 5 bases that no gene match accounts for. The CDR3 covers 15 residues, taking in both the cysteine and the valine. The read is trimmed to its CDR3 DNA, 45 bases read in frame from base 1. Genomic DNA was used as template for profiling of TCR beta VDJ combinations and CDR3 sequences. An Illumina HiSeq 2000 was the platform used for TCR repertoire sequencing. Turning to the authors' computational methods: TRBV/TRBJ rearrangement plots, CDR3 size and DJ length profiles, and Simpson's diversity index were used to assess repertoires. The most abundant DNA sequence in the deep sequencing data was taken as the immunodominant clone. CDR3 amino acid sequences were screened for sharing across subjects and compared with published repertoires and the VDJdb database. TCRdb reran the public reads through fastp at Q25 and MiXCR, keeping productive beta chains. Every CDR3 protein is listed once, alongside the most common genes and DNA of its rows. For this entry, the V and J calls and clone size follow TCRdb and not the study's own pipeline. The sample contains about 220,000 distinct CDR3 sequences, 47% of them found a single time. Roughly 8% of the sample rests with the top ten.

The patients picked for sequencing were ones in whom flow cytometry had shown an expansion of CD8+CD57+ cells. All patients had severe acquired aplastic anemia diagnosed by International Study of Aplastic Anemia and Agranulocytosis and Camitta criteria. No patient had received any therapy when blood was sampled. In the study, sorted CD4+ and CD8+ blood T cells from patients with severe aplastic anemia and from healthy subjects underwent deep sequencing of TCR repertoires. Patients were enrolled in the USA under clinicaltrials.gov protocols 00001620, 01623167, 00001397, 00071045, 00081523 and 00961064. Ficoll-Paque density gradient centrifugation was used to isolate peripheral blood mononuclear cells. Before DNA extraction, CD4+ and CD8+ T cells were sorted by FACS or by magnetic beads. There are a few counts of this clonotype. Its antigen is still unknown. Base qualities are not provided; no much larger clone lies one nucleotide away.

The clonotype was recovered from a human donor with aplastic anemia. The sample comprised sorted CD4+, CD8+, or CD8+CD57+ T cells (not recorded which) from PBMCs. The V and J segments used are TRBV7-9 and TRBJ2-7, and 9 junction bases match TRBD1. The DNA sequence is TGTGCCAGCAGCCGACAGGGGGGATCCTCCTACGAGCAGTACGTC. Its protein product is CASSRQGGSSYEQYV.